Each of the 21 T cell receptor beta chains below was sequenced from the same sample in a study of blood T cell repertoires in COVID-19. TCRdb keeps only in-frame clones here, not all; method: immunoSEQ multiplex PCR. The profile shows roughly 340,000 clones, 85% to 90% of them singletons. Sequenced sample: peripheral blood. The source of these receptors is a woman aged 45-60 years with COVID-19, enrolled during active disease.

CDR3 region: CASVRQGVTTEAFF. Here the CDR3 DNA reads TGTGCCAGCGTCAGACAGGGAGTTACGACGGAAGCTTTCTTT. J is TRBJ1-1 and V is TRBV2, with 7 bases lining up with TRBD1. J lost 8 bases, V lost 8 bases, and 14 bases had no gene match. CDR3 length equals 14 residues. Germline loops: CDR1 SNHLY, CDR2 FYNNEI. The full variable domain, in which reference TRBV2 and TRBJ1-1 provide the parts outside the CDR3, is EPEVTQTPSHQVTQMGQEVILRCVPISNHLYFYWYRQILGQKVEFLVSFYNNEISEKSEIFDDQFSVERPDGSNFTLKIRSTKLEDSAMYFCASVRQGVTTEAFFGQGTRLTVV.

The CDR3 bases are TGTGCCAGTAGTATAGAGGTTGGAGGGAAGGCCCAGTACTTC. Translated, it gives CASSIEVGGKAQYF. The chain uses TRBV19 and TRBJ2-5, with D perhaps TRBD2 (6 bases). V dropped 0 bases and J dropped 9 bases, with 14 bases sitting between them. Looked up from germline, CDR1 is LNHDA and CDR2 is SQIVND (reference sequence). This CDR3 is 14 amino acids long.

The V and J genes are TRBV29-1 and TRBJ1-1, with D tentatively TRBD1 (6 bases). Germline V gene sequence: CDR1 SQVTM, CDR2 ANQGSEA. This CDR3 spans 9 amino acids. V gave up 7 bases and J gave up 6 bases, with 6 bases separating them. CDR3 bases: TGCAGCGCAGGGGCTGAAGCTTTCTTT. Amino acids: CSAGAEAFF.

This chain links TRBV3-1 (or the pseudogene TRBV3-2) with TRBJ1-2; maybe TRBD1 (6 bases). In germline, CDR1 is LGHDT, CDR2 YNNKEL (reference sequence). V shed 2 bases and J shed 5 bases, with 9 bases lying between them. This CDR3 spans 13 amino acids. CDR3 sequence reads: CASSQSQGYGYTF. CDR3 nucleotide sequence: TGTGCCAGCAGCCAATCCCAGGGGTATGGCTACACCTTC.

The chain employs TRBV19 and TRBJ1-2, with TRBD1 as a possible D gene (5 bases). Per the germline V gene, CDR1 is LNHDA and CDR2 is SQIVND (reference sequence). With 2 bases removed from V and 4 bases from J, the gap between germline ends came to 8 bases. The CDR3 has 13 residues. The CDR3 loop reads CASSIPGSYGYTF. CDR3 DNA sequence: TGTGCCAGTAGTATACCAGGGTCCTATGGCTACACCTTC. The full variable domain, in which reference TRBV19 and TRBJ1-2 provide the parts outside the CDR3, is DGGITQSPKYLFRKEGQNVTLSCEQNLNHDAMYWYRQDPGQGLRLIYYSQIVNDFQKGDIAEGYSVSREKKESFPLTVTSAQKNPTAFYLCASSIPGSYGYTFGSGTRLTVV.

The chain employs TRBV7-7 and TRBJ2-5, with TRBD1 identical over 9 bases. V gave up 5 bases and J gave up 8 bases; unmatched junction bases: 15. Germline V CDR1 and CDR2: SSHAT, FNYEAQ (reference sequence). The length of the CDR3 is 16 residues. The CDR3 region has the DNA TGTGCCAGCAGCCCCTTACCGGGACAGGGTATGGAAACCCAGTACTTC. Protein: CASSPLPGQGMETQYF.

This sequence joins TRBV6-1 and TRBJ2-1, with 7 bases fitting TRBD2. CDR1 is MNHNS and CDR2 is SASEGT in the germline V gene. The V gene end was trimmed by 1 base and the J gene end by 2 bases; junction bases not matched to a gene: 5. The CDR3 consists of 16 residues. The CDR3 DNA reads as TGTGCCAGCAGTGAAGGGGGAGGGAGGACCTACAATGAGCAGTTCTTC. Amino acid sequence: CASSEGGGRTYNEQFF.

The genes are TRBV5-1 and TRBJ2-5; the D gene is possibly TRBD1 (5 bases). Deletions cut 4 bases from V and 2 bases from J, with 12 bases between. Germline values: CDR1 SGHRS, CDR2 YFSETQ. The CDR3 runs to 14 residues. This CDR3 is CASSPTGAQETQYF. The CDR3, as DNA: TGCGCCAGCAGCCCTACAGGAGCGCAAGAGACCCAGTACTTC.

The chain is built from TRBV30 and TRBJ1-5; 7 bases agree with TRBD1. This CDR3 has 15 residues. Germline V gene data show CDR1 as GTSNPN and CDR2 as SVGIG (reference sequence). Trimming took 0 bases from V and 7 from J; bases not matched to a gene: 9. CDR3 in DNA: TGTGCCTGGAGTGTCCCCCGGACAGGTGGGCAGCCCCAGCATTTT. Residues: CAWSVPRTGGQPQHF.

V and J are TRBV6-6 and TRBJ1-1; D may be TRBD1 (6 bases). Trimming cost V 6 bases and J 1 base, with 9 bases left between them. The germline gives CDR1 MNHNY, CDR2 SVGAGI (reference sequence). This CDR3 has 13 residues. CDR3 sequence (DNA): TGTGCCAGCAGAAACAGGGAGAACACTGAAGCTTTCTTT. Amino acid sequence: CASRNRENTEAFF.

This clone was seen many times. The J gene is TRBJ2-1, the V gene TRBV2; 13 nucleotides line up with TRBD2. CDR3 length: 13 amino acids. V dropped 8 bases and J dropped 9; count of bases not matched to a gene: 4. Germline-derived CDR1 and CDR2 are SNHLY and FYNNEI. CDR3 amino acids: CASGGLAGPEQFF. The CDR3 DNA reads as TGTGCCAGCGGGGGACTAGCGGGGCCTGAGCAGTTCTTC.

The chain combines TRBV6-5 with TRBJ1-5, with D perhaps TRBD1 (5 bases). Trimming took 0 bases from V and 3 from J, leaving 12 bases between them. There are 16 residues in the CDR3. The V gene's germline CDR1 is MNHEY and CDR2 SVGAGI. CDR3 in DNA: TGTGCCAGCAGTTACTCGGGGCAGGACCTCAATCAGCCCCAGCATTTT. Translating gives CASSYSGQDLNQPQHF.

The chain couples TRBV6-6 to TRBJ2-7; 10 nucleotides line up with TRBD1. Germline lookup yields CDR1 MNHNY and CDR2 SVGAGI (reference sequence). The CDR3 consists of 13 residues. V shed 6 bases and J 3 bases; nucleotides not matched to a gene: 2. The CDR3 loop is CASRTGGVYEQYF. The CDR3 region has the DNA TGTGCCAGCAGGACAGGGGGCGTCTACGAGCAGTACTTC.

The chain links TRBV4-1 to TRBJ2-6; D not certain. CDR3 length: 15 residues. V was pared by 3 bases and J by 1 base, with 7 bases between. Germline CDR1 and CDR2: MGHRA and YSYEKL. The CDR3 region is CASSHDLSGANVLTF. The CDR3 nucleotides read TGCGCCAGCAGCCACGACTTGTCTGGGGCCAACGTCCTGACTTTC.

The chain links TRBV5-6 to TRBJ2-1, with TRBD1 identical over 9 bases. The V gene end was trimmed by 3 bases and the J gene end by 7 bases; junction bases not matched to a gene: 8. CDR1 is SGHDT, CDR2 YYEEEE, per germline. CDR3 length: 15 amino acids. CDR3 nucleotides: TGTGCCAGCAGCTGGAGACAGGGGGTTCCGAATGAGCAGTTCTTC. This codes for CASSWRQGVPNEQFF.

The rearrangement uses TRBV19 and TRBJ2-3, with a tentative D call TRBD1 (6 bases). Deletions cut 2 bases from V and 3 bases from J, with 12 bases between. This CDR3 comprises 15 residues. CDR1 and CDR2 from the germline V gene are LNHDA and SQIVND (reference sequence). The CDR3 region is CASSISGVQTDTQYF. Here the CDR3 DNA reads TGTGCCAGTAGTATATCAGGGGTCCAAACAGATACGCAGTATTTT.

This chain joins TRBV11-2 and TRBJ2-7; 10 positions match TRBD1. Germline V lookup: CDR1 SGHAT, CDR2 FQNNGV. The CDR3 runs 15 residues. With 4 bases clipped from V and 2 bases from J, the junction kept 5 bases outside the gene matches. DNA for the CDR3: TGTGCCAGCAGCTCGGGGGGGACAGGGGCCTACGAGCAGTACTTC. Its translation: CASSSGGTGAYEQYF. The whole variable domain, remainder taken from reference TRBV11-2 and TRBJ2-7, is EAGVAQSPRYKIIEKRQSVAFWCNPISGHATLYWYQQILGQGPKLLIQFQNNGVVDDSQLPKDRFSAERLKGVDSTLKIQPAKLEDSAVYLCASSSGGTGAYEQYFGPGTRLTVT.

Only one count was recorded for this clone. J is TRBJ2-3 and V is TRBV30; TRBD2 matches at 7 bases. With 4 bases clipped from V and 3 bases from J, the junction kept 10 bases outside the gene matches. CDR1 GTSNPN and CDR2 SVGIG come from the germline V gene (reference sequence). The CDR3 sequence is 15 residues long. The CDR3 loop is CAWIFRTSSTDTQYF. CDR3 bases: TGTGCCTGGATATTCAGGACTAGTTCTACAGATACGCAGTATTTT.

For the CDR3, the DNA is TGCGCCAGCAGTGGGCCGGGACGGGAGGACGATGAGCAGTTCTTC. Translated, it gives CASSGPGREDDEQFF. The gene calls are TRBV10-2 and TRBJ2-1; 7 bases align to TRBD2. The CDR3 extends over 15 amino acids. Germline CDR1 is WSHSY and CDR2 is SAAADI. V trimming: 4 bases; J trimming: 8 bases; junction bases outside the gene matches: 11.

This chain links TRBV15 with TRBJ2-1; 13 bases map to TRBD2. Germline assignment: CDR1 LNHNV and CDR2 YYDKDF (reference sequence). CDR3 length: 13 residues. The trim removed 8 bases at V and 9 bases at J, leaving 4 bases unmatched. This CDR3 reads CATRTSGRFEQFF. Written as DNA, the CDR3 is TGTGCCACCCGGACTAGCGGGAGATTTGAGCAGTTCTTC. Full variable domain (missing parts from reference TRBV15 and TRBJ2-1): DAMVIQNPRYQVTQFGKPVTLSCSQTLNHNVMYWYQQKSSQAPKLLFHYYDKDFNNEADTPDNFQSRRPNTSFCFLDIRSPGLGDTAMYLCATRTSGRFEQFFGPGTRLTVL.

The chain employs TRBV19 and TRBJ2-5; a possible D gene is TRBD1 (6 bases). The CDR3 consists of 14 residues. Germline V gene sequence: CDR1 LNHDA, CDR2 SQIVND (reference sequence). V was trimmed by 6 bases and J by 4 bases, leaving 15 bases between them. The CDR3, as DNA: TGTGCCAGTAGCAGGGGTCAGGGGCGAGAGACCCAGTACTTC. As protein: CASSRGQGRETQYF.